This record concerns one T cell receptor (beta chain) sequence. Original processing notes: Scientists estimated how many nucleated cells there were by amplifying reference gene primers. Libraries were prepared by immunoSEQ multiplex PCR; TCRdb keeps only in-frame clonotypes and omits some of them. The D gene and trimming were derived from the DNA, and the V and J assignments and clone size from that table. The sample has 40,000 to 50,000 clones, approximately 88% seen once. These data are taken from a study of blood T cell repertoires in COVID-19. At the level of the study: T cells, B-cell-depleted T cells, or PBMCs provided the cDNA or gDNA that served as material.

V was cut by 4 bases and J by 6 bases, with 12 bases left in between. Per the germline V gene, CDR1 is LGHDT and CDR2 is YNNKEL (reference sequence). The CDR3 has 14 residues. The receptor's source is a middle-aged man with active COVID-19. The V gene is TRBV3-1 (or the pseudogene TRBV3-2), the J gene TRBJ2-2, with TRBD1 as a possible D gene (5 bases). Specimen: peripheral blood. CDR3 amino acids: CASSRRVMSGELFF. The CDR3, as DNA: TGTGCCAGCAGCCGCAGGGTGATGTCCGGGGAGCTGTTTTTT.